This TCR beta chain was profiled in a study of Graves' ophthalmopathy and Graves' hyperthyroidism. Germline lookup yields CDR1 MNHEY and CDR2 SVGAGI. The CDR3 sequence is 15 residues long. V dropped 4 bases and J dropped 11 bases, with 23 bases sitting between them. From RNA, the CDR3 regions of TCR beta chains were amplified and sequenced. The first-round RT-PCR employed HTBI primers together with the Qiagen OneStep RT-PCR kit. A multiplex PCR was then performed as the second round. One entry per CDR3 protein results from TCRdb running MiXCR on the multiplex PCR reads. In the table there are 350,000 to 450,000 distinct CDR3 sequences, around a fifth of which are singletons. This clonotype was picked up many times.

The sequenced sample was peripheral blood. The rearrangement uses TRBV6-5 and TRBJ1-2; TRBD1 is a possible D gene (5 bases). This sequence originates from a woman in her late teens or twenties with stable Graves' hyperthyroidism. For the CDR3, the DNA is TGTGCCAGCAGTTCGACAATACAGGTTCTTACGGGGTACACCTTC. Translation: CASSSTIQVLTGYTF.